The entry that follows covers one TCR beta chain sequence. As yet, its antigen is unknown. PCR involved 60 Vbeta and 13 Jbeta primers. The assay was immunoSEQ multiplex PCR, and TCRdb's table has in-frame clones only and misses some. The table records around 140,000 clones, around 73% of them present only once. Germline lookup yields CDR1 DFQATT and CDR2 SNEGSKA (reference sequence). There are 11 residues in the CDR3. The V end lost 2 bases, the J end lost 7 bases, and 8 bases lay between the germline ends. This sample is part of a study of cytomegalovirus exposure and HLA in healthy donors. Whole-study findings and limits: Other equally common chains were less clonally expanded than HLA-associated TCR beta chains, a later analysis showed. After further analysis at a later stage, 16,951 TCR beta sequences were associated with HLA alleles at 0.05 false discovery rate. In a later analysis, V- and J-gene trimming of beta chains associated with a DCLRE1C missense variant, replicated independently. TCR beta sequences reportedly predicted the HLA-A and HLA-B alleles of most subjects accurately.

The source of this sequence is a female donor in good health and CMV-seronegative. Sequenced input: PBMCs. The rearrangement uses TRBV20-1 and TRBJ1-2; D not certain. The CDR3 sequence: CSARNERGYTF. CDR3 bases: TGCAGTGCTAGAAACGAGCGTGGCTACACCTTC.